This T cell receptor (beta chain) was found in a study of control samples from healthy donors and cancer patients. Germline values: CDR1 LNHDA, CDR2 SQIVND (reference sequence). The CDR3 totals 18 residues. The J segment lost 1 base and the V segment lost 2 bases, leaving 8 bases of the junction unmatched. Only in-frame clones appear in the TCRdb table, and some are missing; sequencing was by immunoSEQ multiplex PCR. The data contain some 100,000 clones, over 85% of them singletons. The source material was blood. This sequence originates from a man aged 18 to 29 in good health. V gene TRBV19 combines with J gene TRBJ2-1, with 10 bases matching TRBD2. This CDR3 reads CASSITSLAGVSYNEQFF. The CDR3 DNA reads as TGTGCCAGTAGTATAACGAGCCTAGCGGGAGTTTCCTACAATGAGCAGTTCTTC.